This is a list of T cell receptor beta chains from one sample in a study of tumour-infiltrating T cells in Burkitt lymphoma. Generated by immunoSEQ multiplex PCR, the TCRdb table keeps only in-frame clones and is missing some. The sample carries over 900 clones, around 13% recorded once. Sequenced material: tumor tissue. The source of these receptors is a human donor with Burkitt lymphoma. Both conserved end residues are part of each CDR3. The D gene is left open where the match is weak. Clone sizes are given selectively: once, few, many, or a class where the clone is expanded.

D gene	V gene	clone size	J gene	CDR3 DNA	CDR3 protein
-	TRBV5-1	few	TRBJ1-4	TGCGCCAGCAGCTTGGGGGATATCACGGGCCCTAATGAAAAACTGTTTTTT	CASSLGDITGPNEKLFF
TRBD2	TRBV9	-	TRBJ2-2	TGTGCCAGCGGCGTAACGAGTAGCGGGACGAACACCGGGGAGCTGTTTTTT	CASGVTSSGTNTGELFF
-	TRBV19	few	TRBJ2-2	TGTGCCAGTAATAAGGAGATGAACACCGGGGAGCTGTTTTTT	CASNKEMNTGELFF
-	TRBV6-5	-	TRBJ2-3	TGTGCCAGCAGTTATCATTACGGCGCCCCTACGCAGTATTTT	CASSYHYGAPTQYF
TRBD1	TRBV10-3	few	TRBJ2-7	TGTGCCATCAGCGCGGACAGGGGACTACCCTACGAGCAGTACTTC	CAISADRGLPYEQYF
-	TRBV5-1	few	TRBJ2-1	TGCGCCAGCAGCTTGGAAGGGAAACTCGAGCAGTTCTTC	CASSLEGKLEQFF
-	TRBV6-1	few	TRBJ2-1	TGTGCCATCCTAGACAGGTCTTCGGACTATGAGCAGTTCTTC	CAILDRSSDYEQFF
-	TRBV11-1	-	TRBJ2-3	TGTGCCAGCAGCCCTATACCGGGACCCCTCACAGATACGCAGTATTTT	CASSPIPGPLTDTQYF
-	TRBV5-1	few	TRBJ2-5	TGCGCCAGCAGCTCCTCTAGCAGGAAAGAGACCCAGTACTTC	CASSSSSRKETQYF
-	TRBV21-1	few	TRBJ1-3	TGTGCCAGCAGGCAGGTATTACAACACGCACGAAACACCATATATTTT	CASRQVLQHARNTIYF
-	TRBV29-1	-	TRBJ2-1	TGCAGCGTTGAAGACTCTACAGGGTCGCAGTACAATGAGCAGTTCTTC	CSVEDSTGSQYNEQFF
-	TRBV7-9	few	TRBJ1-4	TGTGCCAGCAGCGTTGGACAGCCTAATGAAAAACTGTTTTTT	CASSVGQPNEKLFF
-	TRBV28	-	TRBJ1-5	TGTGCCAGCAGGCCTTGGACAGCCGTCCTGGCCCAGCATTTT	CASRPWTAVLAQHF
-	TRBV5-1	-	TRBJ2-7	TGCGCCAGCAGCTTGTATCAAAACGAGCAGTACTTC	CASSLYQNEQYF
-	TRBV27	-	TRBJ1-5	TGTGCCAGCAGTTTATCGGCAGGACAATGGGCGTCCCAGCATTTT	CASSLSAGQWASQHF
-	TRBV29-1	few	TRBJ2-7	TGCAGCGTTGCACACGGAAACTCCTACGAGCAGTACTTC	CSVAHGNSYEQYF
-	TRBV27	few	TRBJ2-1	TGTGCCAGCAGTAACCAGGGACTGGCTCACAATGAGCAGTTCTTC	CASSNQGLAHNEQFF
TRBD1	TRBV19	few	TRBJ2-3	TGTGCCAGTAGTAAGGGACAGGGGGCAGATACGCAGTATTTT	CASSKGQGADTQYF
-	TRBV15	few	TRBJ1-1	TGTGCCACCAGCGTAGATTTGGCGGGGAAATTGAACACTGAAGCTTTTTTT	CATSVDLAGKLNTEAFF
-	TRBV18	few	TRBJ2-7	TGTGCCAGCTCACCACCGGTTGTCTACGAGCAGTACTTC	CASSPPVVYEQYF
TRBD2	TRBV7-9	few	TRBJ2-1	TGTGCCAGCAGCCCAGGACTAGCGTACGAGCAGTTCTTC	CASSPGLAYEQFF
-	TRBV5-5	few	TRBJ2-7	TGTGCCAGCAGCTTGAGGGAGTATGGGGGCCTATACGAGCAGTACTTC	CASSLREYGGLYEQYF
-	TRBV7-7	-	TRBJ1-1	TGTGCTAGCAGCTTTAGGGCAGGGGCTGAAGCTTTCTTT	CASSFRAGAEAFF
TRBD2	TRBV6-4	few	TRBJ2-1	TGTGCCAGCAGTGACTCTAGCGGGGGGGCCAATGAGCAGTTCTTC	CASSDSSGGANEQFF
TRBD1	TRBV18	-	TRBJ1-5	TGTGCCAGCTCAGCTCAGGGGGCCGATCAGCCCCAGCATTTT	CASSAQGADQPQHF
-	TRBV11-2	-	TRBJ2-3	TGTGCCAGCAGCTCGGCCGGGCAGACTAGCACAGATACGCAGTATTTT	CASSSAGQTSTDTQYF
-	TRBV7-9	-	TRBJ2-2	TGTGCCAGCAGCTTGGTGTATAAATCCGGGGAGCTGTTTTTT	CASSLVYKSGELFF
TRBD1	TRBV28	-	TRBJ2-5	TGTGCCAGCAGGCATCCCGGGACAGGGCCCTCGGGGACCCAGTACTTC	CASRHPGTGPSGTQYF
-	TRBV19	-	TRBJ1-2	TGTGCCAGTAGTACGGTGGCGGTAGGCTACACCTTC	CASSTVAVGYTF
-	TRBV30	-	TRBJ2-1	TGTGCCTGGAGCTACGGAGGCAATGAGCAGTTCTTC	CAWSYGGNEQFF
-	TRBV4-1	-	TRBJ2-7	TGCGCCAGCAGCCAAGCGTTTATCTCCTACGAGCAGTACTTC	CASSQAFISYEQYF
-	TRBV5-6	-	TRBJ2-1	TGTGCCAGCAGAGCGCGAGGGCAGGGCTACAATGAGCAGTTCTTC	CASRARGQGYNEQFF
-	TRBV27	few	TRBJ1-2	TGTGCCAGCAGTTTGACGGGAGGCTATGGCTACACCTTC	CASSLTGGYGYTF
-	TRBV1	-	TRBJ2-7	TGCACCAGCAGCCAAGATGACAGACAGGCCCCTGATCGGGAGCAGTACTTC	CTSSQDDRQAPDREQYF
TRBD1	TRBV7-9	-	TRBJ2-5	TGTGCCAGCAGCCCTGACAGGGTCCAAGAGACCCAGTACTTC	CASSPDRVQETQYF
-	TRBV11-1	few	TRBJ2-1	TGTGCCAGCCGAGGCGGCTACAATGAGCAGTTCTTC	CASRGGYNEQFF
-	TRBV11-2	-	TRBJ1-1	TGTGCCAGCAGCTTAGATCAGATCGTAAACACTGAAGCTTTCTTT	CASSLDQIVNTEAFF
-	TRBV7-9	-	TRBJ1-5	TGTGCCAGCAGCTTAGACCAGGCCAGGACCCAGCATTTT	CASSLDQARTQHF
TRBD1	TRBV2	few	TRBJ1-5	TGTGCCAGCAGTGGGACAGGGGGCCTGAATAGCAATCAGCCCCAGCATTTT	CASSGTGGLNSNQPQHF
-	TRBV7-8	few	TRBJ2-7	TGTGCCAGCAGCCCGGGCCCAACTAATGACTACGAGCAGTACTTC	CASSPGPTNDYEQYF
-	TRBV2	few	TRBJ1-5	TGTGCCAGCAGTGAGAGCTATAGCAATCAGCCCCAGCATTTT	CASSESYSNQPQHF
-	TRBV5-1	-	TRBJ2-3	TGCGCCAGCAGCTTAAATAGCGGCATCACAGATACGCAGTATTTT	CASSLNSGITDTQYF
-	TRBV6-1	few	TRBJ1-2	TGTGCCAGCATTCTAGGTTCCTATGGCTACACCTTC	CASILGSYGYTF
-	TRBV27	-	TRBJ2-7	TGTGCCAGCAGTCCCGCCGGGCGCGCACCTCTCTACGAGCAGTACTTC	CASSPAGRAPLYEQYF
-	TRBV1	few	TRBJ2-7	TGCACCAGCAGCCACTGGACCTGTGGGGAATACGAGCAGTACTTC	CTSSHWTCGEYEQYF
-	TRBV27	-	TRBJ1-3	TGTGCCAGCAGTTCCCGGCCGCCTTACTCTGGAAACACCATATATTTT	CASSSRPPYSGNTIYF
-	TRBV27	large	TRBJ1-2	TGTGCCAGCAGTCTCAAGGGGGGGGTGGGGAACTATGGCTACACCTTC	CASSLKGGVGNYGYTF
-	TRBV29-1	-	TRBJ2-7	TGCAGCGTTGTTGAGGCAGAGCAGTACTTC	CSVVEAEQYF
TRBD1	TRBV29-1	-	TRBJ2-7	TGCAGCGTTCGCGGAGGGACAGGGTTCTACGAGCAGTACTTC	CSVRGGTGFYEQYF
-	TRBV29-1	-	TRBJ2-7	TGCAGCGTTCCATCCCCGATTTCCTACGAGCAGTACTTC	CSVPSPISYEQYF
TRBD2	TRBV28	-	TRBJ2-3	TGTGCCAGCACCACTACGTCCCCAACTAGCGGTTCTGCGGCCCGATACAGAGATACGCAGTATTTT	CASTTTSPTSGSAARYRDTQYF